Below, one T cell receptor (beta chain) is given with its context. Antigen specificity is unknown. The data were obtained in a study of cytomegalovirus exposure and HLA in healthy donors. Overall study: Out of about 190 million T cells, an earlier analysis found around 110 million unique TCR beta sequences in total. Overall study findings and caveats: The likely explanation for a cluster of highly shared sequence variants was sequencing artifact. Prior analysis indicated that the majority of TCR beta V segments exhibited productivity approximately 87% or approximately 30% of the time.

Primers included in the PCR were 60 Vbeta and 13 Jbeta primers. Data came from immunoSEQ multiplex PCR; TCRdb stores just in-frame clones and leaves some out. The table shows 110,000 to 150,000 clones, with 60% to 80% occurring only once. The CDR3 runs 14 residues. With 2 bases clipped from V and 5 bases from J, the junction kept 4 bases outside the gene matches. Germline lookup yields CDR1 LNHDA and CDR2 SQIVND (reference sequence). Among the donors, all were healthy bone marrow donors. The sequenced material came from PBMCs. This TCR came from a woman in her twenties or thirties in good health and CMV-seronegative. The J gene is TRBJ1-1, the V gene TRBV19; 8 nucleotides match TRBD1. CDR3 amino acids: CASSIIRGQTEAFF. The CDR3 nucleotides are TGTGCCAGTAGTATAATCAGGGGGCAGACTGAAGCTTTCTTT.